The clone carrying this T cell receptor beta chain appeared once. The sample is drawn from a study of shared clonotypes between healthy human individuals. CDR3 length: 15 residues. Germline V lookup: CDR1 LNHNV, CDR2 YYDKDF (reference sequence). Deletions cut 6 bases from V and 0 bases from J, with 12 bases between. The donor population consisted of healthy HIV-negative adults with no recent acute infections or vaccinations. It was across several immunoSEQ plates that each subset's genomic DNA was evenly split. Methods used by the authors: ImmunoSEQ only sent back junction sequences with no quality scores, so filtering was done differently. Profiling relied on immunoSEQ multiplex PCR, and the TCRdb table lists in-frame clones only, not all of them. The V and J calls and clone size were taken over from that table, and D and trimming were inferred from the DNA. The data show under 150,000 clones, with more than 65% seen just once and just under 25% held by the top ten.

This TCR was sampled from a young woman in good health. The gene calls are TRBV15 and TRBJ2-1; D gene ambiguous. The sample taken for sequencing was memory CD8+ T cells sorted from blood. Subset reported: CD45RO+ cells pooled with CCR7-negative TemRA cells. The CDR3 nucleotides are TGTGCCACCAGGGGCTTCTATTCCTCCTACAATGAGCAGTTCTTC. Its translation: CATRGFYSSYNEQFF.